This T cell receptor beta chain comes out of a study of molecular identifiers for immune sequencing clone quantification. Notes on this clonotype: Its target is not known.

Whole-study results and caveats: Clones carrying above 20 RNA copies accounted for over 99% of effector molecules, under 1% in naive cells.

V was clipped by 2 bases and J by 2 bases; unmatched bases: 12. Germline CDR1 reads SNHLY; CDR2 reads FYNNEI. The CDR3 covers 17 residues. TCRdb reanalysed the PCR reads using MiXCR and keeps one entry per CDR3 protein. The table has 400,000 to 600,000 distinct CDR3 sequences, around 23% seen once. This receptor was taken from a human donor in good health. Some libraries in this study had Jurkat cell RNA spiked in. The sequenced material came from naive CD8+ T cells from blood, with Jurkat cell RNA spiked in. Noted subset: FACS-sorted CD8+CD4-CCR7+CD45RA+ naive T cells. The chain uses TRBV2 and TRBJ2-7, with 7 bases aligning to TRBD2. CDR3: CASSEHSPAGITYEQYF. Written as DNA, the CDR3 is TGTGCCAGCAGTGAACACAGCCCAGCGGGGATAACCTACGAGCAGTACTTC.